The 17 T cell receptor beta chains below come from one sample, sequenced in a study of blood T cell repertoires in COVID-19. Generated by immunoSEQ multiplex PCR, the TCRdb table keeps only in-frame clones and is missing some. The sample has some 70,000 clones; around 87% are singletons. The source material was peripheral blood. The source is a man in his fifties with active COVID-19.

This rearrangement joins TRBV2 to TRBJ2-1, with 7 bases that match TRBD2. The germline CDR1 and CDR2 sequences are SNHLY and FYNNEI. J was trimmed by 4 bases and V by 5 bases; bases with no gene match: 8. There are 15 residues in the CDR3. The CDR3 coding sequence is TGTGCCAGCAGTCCTCAAGCGGGGTTATACAATGAGCAGTTCTTC. Its protein product is CASSPQAGLYNEQFF. The full variable domain, with the rest looked up from reference TRBV2 and TRBJ2-1, is EPEVTQTPSHQVTQMGQEVILRCVPISNHLYFYWYRQILGQKVEFLVSFYNNEISEKSEIFDDQFSVERPDGSNFTLKIRSTKLEDSAMYFCASSPQAGLYNEQFFGPGTRLTVL.

V is TRBV19 and J is TRBJ2-2; a weak D match, TRBD2 (7 bases). The germline V gene has CDR1 LNHDA and CDR2 SQIVND (reference sequence). Between the trimmed V and J ends, which lost 7 bases and 0 bases, there was a span of 15 bases. CDR3 length equals 16 residues. The CDR3 DNA reads TGTGCCAGTACTAGACGCGGGGGCGCGAACACCGGGGAGCTGTTTTTT. The encoded protein is CASTRRGGANTGELFF. The whole variable domain, filled in from reference TRBV19 and TRBJ2-2, reads DGGITQSPKYLFRKEGQNVTLSCEQNLNHDAMYWYRQDPGQGLRLIYYSQIVNDFQKGDIAEGYSVSREKKESFPLTVTSAQKNPTAFYLCASTRRGGANTGELFFGEGSRLTVL.

This clone was seen only once. The rearrangement joins TRBV5-1 to TRBJ1-1, with a tentative D call TRBD1 (5 bases). This CDR3 region has 17 residues. Germline lookup yields CDR1 SGHRS and CDR2 YFSETQ. V gave up 6 bases and J gave up 0 bases, with 21 bases separating them. DNA of the CDR3: TGCGCCAGCATCTTCAACGGAAGGGGCTTCATGAACACTGAAGCTTTCTTT. This codes for CASIFNGRGFMNTEAFF.

The chain couples TRBV9 to TRBJ2-3; 8 bases fit TRBD2. Germline V gives CDR1 SGDLS, CDR2 YYNGEE. The CDR3 loop spans 16 amino acids. J gave up 6 bases and V 0 bases, and 9 bases lay outside the gene matches. CDR3 coding DNA: TGTGCCAGCAGCGTAGGGAAAGCGGGAGCGGAGGATACGCAGTATTTT. It translates to CASSVGKAGAEDTQYF.

The gene calls are TRBV9 and TRBJ2-7; 7 positions match TRBD1. With 3 bases clipped from V and 5 bases from J, the junction kept 11 bases outside the gene matches. This CDR3 is built from 15 residues. Germline V gives CDR1 SGDLS, CDR2 YYNGEE. CDR3 amino acids: CASSASADRAHEQYF. The CDR3 DNA follows: TGTGCCAGCAGCGCAAGCGCCGACAGGGCCCACGAGCAGTACTTC.

The V call is TRBV28, the J call TRBJ1-3, with D possibly matching TRBD1 (5 bases). The germline CDR1 and CDR2 sequences are MDHEN and SYDVKM. V lost 4 bases and J 4 bases, leaving 14 bases between the germline ends. The CDR3 is made up of 15 amino acids. The CDR3 coding sequence is TGTGCCAGCAGTTCAGGGAGGTTGTTCGGAAACACCATATATTTT. Its protein product is CASSSGRLFGNTIYF.

This clone was observed a few times. V gene TRBV7-9 combines with J gene TRBJ1-4; 7 nucleotides align to TRBD1. V dropped 3 bases and J dropped 6; count of bases not matched to a gene: 10. The CDR3 sequence is 16 residues long. The germline V gene has CDR1 SEHNR and CDR2 FQNEAQ (reference sequence). The CDR3 bases are TGTGCCAGCAGCTTGGAAGACAGGGATCCGGATGAAAAACTGTTTTTT. It translates to CASSLEDRDPDEKLFF.

In this sample, this clone turned up once. The chain carries TRBV7-2 and TRBJ2-3; D gene unclear. The CDR3 runs to 13 residues. Looked up from germline, CDR1 is SGHTA and CDR2 is FQGNSA. The V end was cut by 4 bases, the J end by 9 bases, with 14 bases between. The CDR3 loop is CASSSTPVATQYF. DNA of the CDR3: TGTGCCAGCAGCTCAACCCCGGTCGCGACGCAGTATTTT.

The V and J genes are TRBV7-2 and TRBJ2-1, with TRBD2 as a possible D gene (6 bases). V was trimmed by 0 bases and J by 6 bases, leaving 9 bases between them. CDR1 SGHTA and CDR2 FQGNSA come from the germline V gene. CDR3 length: 14 residues. CDR3 bases: TGTGCCAGCAGCTTAGCGGGAGGAGCCAATGAGCAGTTCTTC. Translation gives CASSLAGGANEQFF. Full variable domain (rest looked up from reference TRBV7-2 and TRBJ2-1): GAGVSQSPSNKVTEKGKDVELRCDPISGHTALYWYRQSLGQGLEFLIYFQGNSAPDKSGLPSDRFSAERTGGSVSTLTIQRTQQEDSAVYLCASSLAGGANEQFFGPGTRLTVL.

The chain is built from TRBV5-1 and TRBJ2-5; TRBD1 matches at 9 bases. Trimming at V came to 2 bases and at J to 5 bases, leaving 7 bases not matched to a gene. Germline values: CDR1 SGHRS, CDR2 YFSETQ. The CDR3 spans 15 residues. CDR3 nucleotides: TGCGCCAGCAGCTTTCTAGGACAGGGGCCGGAGACCCAGTACTTC. Protein sequence: CASSFLGQGPETQYF.

The chain combines TRBV27 with TRBJ1-1, with no clear D. CDR3 size: 15 residues. Per germline, CDR1 MNHEY and CDR2 SMNVEV (reference sequence). The V end was cut by 6 bases, the J end by 11 bases, with 25 bases between. CDR3 protein: CASSRLRTDPTSAFF. DNA for the CDR3: TGTGCCAGCAGCCGATTACGAACGGATCCCACTAGTGCTTTCTTT.

The V and J genes are TRBV4-3 and TRBJ1-2, with TRBD1 as a possible D gene (5 bases). The germline V gene has CDR1 LGHNA and CDR2 YSLEER. The CDR3 is made up of 16 amino acids. Trimming removed 2 bases from V and 1 base from J, with 14 bases in between. This CDR3 is CASSQSSREGNYGYTF. The CDR3 DNA reads as TGCGCCAGCAGCCAAAGCAGCAGGGAGGGTAACTATGGCTACACCTTC.

Here the CDR3 DNA reads TGTGCCAGCAGCTTGCTTGGGTCAGGGATCACTGAAGCTTTCTTT. This translates into CASSLLGSGITEAFF. The rearrangement links TRBV5-6 to TRBJ1-1; D perhaps matches TRBD1 (5 bases). V was shortened by 1 base and J by 4 bases, with 14 bases between the two germline ends. CDR1 is SGHDT and CDR2 is YYEEEE in the germline V gene. The CDR3 consists of 15 residues.

This clone was detected only once. The chain has TRBV27 and TRBJ2-7, with 7 positions matching TRBD2. Germline CDR1 MNHEY, CDR2 SMNVEV (reference sequence). V was pared by 5 bases and J by 2 bases, with 6 bases of the junction left unmatched. The CDR3 is 14 residues long. CDR3 loop: CASSPQLAPYEQYF. The CDR3 DNA reads TGTGCCAGCAGTCCCCAACTAGCGCCCTACGAGCAGTACTTC.

The rearrangement joins TRBV18 to TRBJ1-6; tentative D call: TRBD1 (6 bases). The CDR3 is 15 residues long. Germline-derived CDR1 and CDR2 are KGHSH and LQKENI. Trimming took 2 bases from V and 7 from J, leaving 12 bases between them. Here the CDR3 DNA reads TGTGCCAGCTCACCAATAAAGGGGGAGAATTCACCCCTCCACTTT. It is translated as CASSPIKGENSPLHF.

This chain joins TRBV14 and TRBJ2-7; possibly TRBD1 for D (6 bases). The germline V gene has CDR1 SGHDN and CDR2 FVKESK. V lost 4 bases to trimming and J lost 2 bases, with 12 bases between them. The CDR3 spans 14 residues. CDR3 protein: CASSRTVGTYEQYF. As DNA, the CDR3 is TGTGCCAGCAGCCGGACAGTTGGAACCTACGAGCAGTACTTC.

This clone has a single count. The V gene is TRBV6-2 or TRBV6-3, the J gene TRBJ2-7; D is uncertain. This CDR3 has 13 amino acids. Germline CDR1 reads MNHEY; CDR2 reads SVGEGT. Trimming cost V 4 bases and J 6 bases, with 13 bases left between them. CDR3 in amino acids: CASSSSTWAEQYF. CDR3 sequence (DNA): TGTGCCAGCAGTTCCTCGACCTGGGCCGAGCAGTACTTC.